What follows describes a single TCR beta chain. The clone's antigen remains unknown. Within one base of it there is no much larger clone, and no base qualities were kept. The CDR3 numbers 13 residues from cysteine through phenylalanine. The CDR3 DNA has 39 bases and is translated from base 1. CDR1 and CDR2 are read off the germline V gene as MNHEY and SVGAGI. The V and J ends are trimmed by 4 bases and 5 bases, leaving 11 bases between them. Donors were healthy HIV-negative adults with no recently reported acute infections or vaccinations. Every donor was a Caucasian adult living in Nashville, Tennessee, USA. CD4+ T cells were enriched through magnetic negative selection, after which naive cells were positively selected on CD45RA and the remaining negative fraction served as the memory subset. Blood was collected by leukapheresis, and PBMCs were isolated by Ficoll-Histopaque density gradient centrifugation and then cryopreserved in liquid nitrogen vapor phase. Analytical flow cytometry was used to check the purity and quantity of every magnetically sorted T cell population. From each sorted fraction, genomic DNA was isolated and quantified by UV absorbance on a Nanodrop 2000c.

The sample originates from a study of shared clonotypes between healthy human individuals (TCRdb year 2020). About the study as a whole: The cohort included a few men and a couple of women between 18 and 49 years of age. Per donor, three plates each were used for CD4 naive and CD4 memory, two for CD8 naive, and one for CD8 memory. Per donor, leukapheresis produced somewhere between about 0.8 and 9 billion PBMCs. Libraries were prepared and TCR repertoires were sequenced by different laboratories using diverse techniques, in order to increase sequencing depth and limit assay-specific biases. Blood TCR repertoires of four to six healthy adults were deeply sequenced to estimate repertoire size and the extent of clonotype sharing between individuals. What the study reported, not specific to this receptor: Naive subsets generally had larger estimated clonotype richness than memory subsets did. The small number of donors limited the genetic and exposure-history diversity represented. Based on pairwise subsampling, the degree of clonotype sharing among donors was expected to be affected by sequencing depth. Sampling was restricted to blood, and TCR repertoires in tissues likely differ from the TCR repertoires found in blood. Compared with non-shared clonotypes, clonotypes shared by all four sorted-subset donors had higher generation probabilities. Sharing across a few donors was observed for around 4.8% of naive CD4, under 4% of naive CD8, roughly 2.4% of memory CD4, and around 0.44% of memory CD8 clonotypes. Incomplete sequencing was indicated by rarefaction of sorted-subset datasets, despite the large sequencing depth.

TCR CDR3 regions were amplified from genomic DNA by multiplex PCR using the deep immunoSEQ assay. Extracted genomic DNA from each cell subset was spread evenly across all wells of several immunoSEQ 96-well plates, with each plate serving as a replicate. For sorted subsets, each replicate PCR was loaded with roughly 0.2 ug genomic DNA, equivalent to 30,000 or so T cell genomes. Purified libraries were quantified with a Qubit 3.0 fluorometer, sized on a Bioanalyzer 2100, and re-quantified with the KAPA Library Quantification kit. Every immunoSEQ 96-well plate was sequenced on a dedicated single-read 150-cycle Illumina NextSeq 550 flow cell. The paper's processing steps were these. Because the immunoSEQ output held only junctional sequences and lacked quality scores, the filtering could not match the filtering applied to full-length reads. Sequences were annotated with PyIR, a Python wrapper for IgBLAST v1.9, and V/J genes and CDR3 were assigned using IMGT germline references. Any read was removed if the V/J assignment was weak (E-value above 1e-6), the CDR3 was missing, or the read contained stop codons, out-of-frame junctions, or ambiguous translated residues. V3J clonotypes were defined by identical inferred V gene, J gene, and CDR3 amino acid sequence. Percentage overlap between repertoires was calculated by dividing the number of shared unique clonotypes by the size of the smaller repertoire. RTK rarefaction, the Chao1 estimator, and Recon v2.1 estimates of unobserved clonotypes were used to assess repertoire richness. OLGA was used to compute generation probabilities for all TCRbeta clonotypes that the gDNA method yielded from a few donors. TCRdb limited this immuneACCESS table to in-frame rearrangements with V and J called. A share of clones is missing; checked studies link under half to unresolved V genes, and the rest is unexplained. The DNA gave D and trimming, while V, J and clone size come from that table. The sample records millions of clones, 85% to 95% of which are singletons. Of the sample, 0.13% is held by the ten largest clones.

The sequence came from a man aged 18 to 35 in good health. The rearrangement combines TRBV6-5 with TRBJ2-5, with the identity of the D gene unclear. Sample: naive CD4+ T cells sorted from blood. Reading the label with the study, this specimen's cell subset or site is: CD45RA+ positively selected. The CDR3 has the sequence CASSSPGLETQYF. The bases read TGTGCCAGCAGTTCGCCTGGGCTCGAGACCCAGTACTTC.